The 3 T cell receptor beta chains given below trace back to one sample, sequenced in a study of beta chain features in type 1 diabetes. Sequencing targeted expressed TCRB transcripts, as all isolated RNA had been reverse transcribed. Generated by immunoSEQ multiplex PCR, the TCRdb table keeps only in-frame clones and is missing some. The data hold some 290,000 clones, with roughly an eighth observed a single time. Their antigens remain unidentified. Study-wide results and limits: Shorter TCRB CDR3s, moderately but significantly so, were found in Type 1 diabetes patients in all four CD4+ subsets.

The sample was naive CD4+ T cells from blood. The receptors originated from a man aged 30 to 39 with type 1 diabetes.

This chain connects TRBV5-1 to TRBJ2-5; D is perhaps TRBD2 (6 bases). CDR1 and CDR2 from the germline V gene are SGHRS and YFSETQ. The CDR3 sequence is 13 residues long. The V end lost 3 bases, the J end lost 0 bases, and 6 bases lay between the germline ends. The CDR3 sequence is CASSWDYQETQYF. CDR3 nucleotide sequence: TGCGCCAGCAGCTGGGACTACCAAGAGACCCAGTACTTC.

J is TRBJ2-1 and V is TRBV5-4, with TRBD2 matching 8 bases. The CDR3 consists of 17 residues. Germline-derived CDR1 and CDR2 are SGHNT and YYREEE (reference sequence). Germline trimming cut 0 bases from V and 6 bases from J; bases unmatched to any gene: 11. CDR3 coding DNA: TGTGCCAGCAGCTTGGACTTCGGCGCGGGGGGCCTCAATGAGCAGTTCTTC. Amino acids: CASSLDFGAGGLNEQFF.

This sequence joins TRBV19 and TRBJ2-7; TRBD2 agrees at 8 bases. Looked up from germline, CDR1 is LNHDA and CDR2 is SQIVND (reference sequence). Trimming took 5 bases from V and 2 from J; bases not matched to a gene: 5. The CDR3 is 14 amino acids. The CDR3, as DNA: TGTGCCAGTAGTGCCCGGGAGGGACCCTACGAGCAGTACTTC. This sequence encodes CASSAREGPYEQYF.